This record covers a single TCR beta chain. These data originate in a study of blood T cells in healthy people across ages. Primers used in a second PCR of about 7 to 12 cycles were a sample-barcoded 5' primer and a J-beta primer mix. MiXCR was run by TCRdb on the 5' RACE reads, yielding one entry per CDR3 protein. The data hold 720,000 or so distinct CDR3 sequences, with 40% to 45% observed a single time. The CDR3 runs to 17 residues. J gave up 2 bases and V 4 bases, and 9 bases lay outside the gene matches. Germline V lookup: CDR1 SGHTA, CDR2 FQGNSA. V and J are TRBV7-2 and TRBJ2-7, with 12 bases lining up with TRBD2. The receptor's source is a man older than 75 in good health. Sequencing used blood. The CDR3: CASSSTSGGPPAYEQYF. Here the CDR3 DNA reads TGTGCCAGCAGCTCGACTAGCGGGGGCCCACCAGCCTACGAGCAGTACTTC.